The 27 T cell receptor beta chains given below trace back to one sample, sequenced in a study of Ad26.COV2.S vaccination and SARS-CoV-2 variants. Profiling relied on immunoSEQ multiplex PCR, and the TCRdb table lists in-frame clones only, not all of them. This table has 400,000 to 450,000 clones, over 75% appearing once. Stated treatment: about 20 received Ad26.COV2.S at low or high dose, single or two shots; 5 received placebo; per-sample allocation not given. It was on day 63 after the first vaccine or placebo injection that samples were taken. Sequenced here: peripheral blood, sampled in a trial of Ad26.COV2.S vaccine versus placebo. The receptors come from a person aged 18-60 years who received the Ad26.COV2.S COVID-19 vaccine or a placebo.

The chain uses TRBV6-2 or TRBV6-3 and TRBJ2-1; 8 bases fit TRBD2. V trimming: 2 bases; J trimming: 3 bases; junction bases outside the gene matches: 3. CDR3 length: 15 amino acids. Germline V gene sequence: CDR1 MNHEY, CDR2 SVGEGT. In DNA form, the CDR3 reads TGTGCCAGCAGTTACGCTAGCGGGCACTACAATGAGCAGTTCTTC. Translating gives CASSYASGHYNEQFF.

The V and J genes are TRBV19 and TRBJ1-1; D gene uncertain. CDR3 size: 11 residues. The V gene's germline CDR1 is LNHDA and CDR2 SQIVND (reference sequence). The V end was cut by 5 bases, the J end by 5 bases, with 6 bases between. The CDR3 is CASSGLTEAFF. For the CDR3, the DNA is TGTGCCAGTAGTGGGCTGACTGAAGCTTTCTTT.

The chain links TRBV19 to TRBJ2-5, with 11 bases that match TRBD2. Per the germline V gene, CDR1 is LNHDA and CDR2 is SQIVND (reference sequence). This CDR3 spans 17 amino acids. After removal of 4 bases from V and 0 bases from J, the junction contained 7 bases not matched to a gene. CDR3 amino acids: CASSKERTSGYQETQYF. The CDR3 bases are TGTGCCAGTAGTAAGGAGAGGACTAGCGGGTACCAAGAGACCCAGTACTTC.

This chain links TRBV7-9 with TRBJ2-7; 7 nucleotides line up with TRBD2. The V and J ends lost 7 bases and 5 bases, in that order; junction bases with no gene match: 14. CDR1 is SEHNR, CDR2 FQNEAQ, per germline (reference sequence). The CDR3 is made up of 15 amino acids. CDR3 DNA: TGTGCCAGCACCCCCGTGGGGGAGGGCTTTGACGAGCAGTACTTC. Its protein is CASTPVGEGFDEQYF.

V and J are TRBV4-1 and TRBJ2-1; 7 nucleotides agree with TRBD1. The ends lost 1 base at V and 5 bases at J; junction bases unmatched: 5. The CDR3 spans 15 residues. Germline CDR1 MGHRA, CDR2 YSYEKL. The DNA for the CDR3 is TGCGCCAGCAGCCAAGTAGGGGGCGCCCACAATGAGCAGTTCTTC. It translates to CASSQVGGAHNEQFF.

V gene TRBV19 combines with J gene TRBJ1-1; no reliable D call. The CDR3 length is 14 residues. Germline V CDR1 and CDR2: LNHDA, SQIVND (reference sequence). Trimming stripped 3 bases from V and 7 bases from J, with 15 bases between. CDR3 residues: CASSIAGVRGEAFF. The CDR3 DNA follows: TGTGCCAGTAGTATTGCTGGGGTTCGAGGTGAAGCTTTCTTT.

The chain links TRBV5-4 to TRBJ2-1; possible D gene TRBD2, 6 bases. From germline, CDR1 is SGHNT and CDR2 YYREEE (reference sequence). This CDR3 is built from 16 residues. The germline V and J ends were trimmed by 1 base and 5 bases, with 16 bases remaining between them. The DNA for the CDR3 is TGTGCCAGCAGCTTGACGCCGGGAGTTACCCACAATGAGCAGTTCTTC. Translating it yields CASSLTPGVTHNEQFF.

The rearrangement links TRBV6-5 to TRBJ2-1; the match to TRBD2 covers 11 bases. The CDR3 is 16 amino acids. V lost 4 bases and J lost 6; bases outside the gene matches: 8. Germline CDR1 reads MNHEY; CDR2 reads SVGAGI. The CDR3 DNA sequence: TGTGCCAGCAGTTCCCGTCTAGCGGGAGGCTTCAATGAGCAGTTCTTC. Translated: CASSSRLAGGFNEQFF.

V is TRBV3-1 (or the pseudogene TRBV3-2) and J is TRBJ1-2; D is unclear. This CDR3 has 13 residues. The germline V gene has CDR1 LGHDT and CDR2 YNNKEL (reference sequence). The ends were cut back, 0 bases at V and 12 bases at J, with 14 bases in the middle. CDR3 nucleotides: TGTGCCAGCAGCCAAGACCCAGGACGAGCGAACACCTTC. Encoded protein: CASSQDPGRANTF.

The gene calls are TRBV7-2 and TRBJ2-1; D not certain. Per germline, CDR1 SGHTA and CDR2 FQGNSA. The CDR3 spans 13 residues. Trimming removed 4 bases from V and 3 bases from J, with 7 bases in between. DNA for the CDR3: TGTGCCAGCAGCTCTACAGACTACAATGAGCAGTTCTTC. Translating it yields CASSSTDYNEQFF.

This chain connects TRBV19 to TRBJ2-3; D is unresolved. Germline V gene data show CDR1 as LNHDA and CDR2 as SQIVND (reference sequence). V was trimmed by 1 base and J by 6 bases, leaving 8 bases between them. The CDR3 length is 13 residues. CDR3 nucleotide sequence: TGTGCCAGTAGTATAGGCTTTCGGGATACGCAGTATTTT. Translation: CASSIGFRDTQYF.

This sequence joins TRBV11-2 and TRBJ1-2; no firm D call. The CDR3 totals 14 residues. The V and J ends lost 5 bases and 3 bases respectively, with 13 bases between them. Germline V gene sequence: CDR1 SGHAT, CDR2 FQNNGV. CDR3 nucleotide sequence: TGTGCCAGCAGCCGTTCACTAGGAGACTATGGCTACACCTTC. Its translation is CASSRSLGDYGYTF.

The chain couples TRBV27 to TRBJ2-7; D is possibly TRBD1 (6 bases). Per germline, CDR1 MNHEY and CDR2 SMNVEV (reference sequence). The CDR3 consists of 16 residues. V was trimmed by 3 bases and J by 2 bases, leaving 17 bases between them. CDR3 sequence (DNA): TGTGCCAGCAGTTTGCAATCGGGACACCGAACCTACGAGCAGTACTTC. The encoded protein is CASSLQSGHRTYEQYF.

The rearrangement joins TRBV19 to TRBJ2-7, with a tentative D call TRBD1 (5 bases). Germline-derived CDR1 and CDR2 are LNHDA and SQIVND (reference sequence). The ends were cut back, 3 bases at V and 2 bases at J, with 14 bases in the middle. CDR3 length: 15 residues. CDR3 bases: TGTGCCAGTAGTATTCGATGGACGGACACCTACGAGCAGTACTTC. This codes for CASSIRWTDTYEQYF.

The chain employs TRBV3-1 (or the pseudogene TRBV3-2) and TRBJ2-7, with TRBD2 identical over 7 bases. J gave up 0 bases and V 4 bases, and 15 bases lay outside the gene matches. This CDR3 has 18 residues. Germline CDR1 reads LGHDT; CDR2 reads YNNKEL (reference sequence). CDR3 in amino acids: CASSRGGISGTHSYEQYF. The CDR3 DNA sequence: TGTGCCAGCAGCCGGGGGGGGATCTCCGGGACGCACTCCTACGAGCAGTACTTC.

This rearrangement joins TRBV7-2 to TRBJ2-3, with 8 nucleotides matching TRBD2. The germline V gene has CDR1 SGHTA and CDR2 FQGNSA. V lost 2 bases, J lost 5 bases, and 3 bases stayed unmatched. This CDR3 is built from 14 residues. CDR3 in DNA: TGTGCCAGCAGCTTAACTAGCGGTCGAGATACGCAGTATTTT. Translated, it gives CASSLTSGRDTQYF.

V gene TRBV5-1 combines with J gene TRBJ2-1; 10 bases map to TRBD2. The CDR3 runs 15 residues. V shed 0 bases, J shed 6 bases, and the junction held 3 bases outside the gene matches. Germline V gene data show CDR1 as SGHRS and CDR2 as YFSETQ. The CDR3 coding sequence is TGCGCCAGCAGCTTGGGACTAGCGGGTGGCAATGAGCAGTTCTTC. Translating gives CASSLGLAGGNEQFF. Drawing the rest from reference TRBV5-1 and TRBJ2-1, the complete variable domain is KAGVTQTPRYLIKTRGQQVTLSCSPISGHRSVSWYQQTPGQGLQFLFEYFSETQRNKGNFPGRFSGRQFSNSRSEMNVSTLELGDSALYLCASSLGLAGGNEQFFGPGTRLTVL.

The chain uses TRBV5-6 and TRBJ2-7; D is uncertain. V lost 1 base and J 5 bases, leaving 16 bases between the germline ends. Germline CDR1 is SGHDT and CDR2 is YYEEEE. The CDR3 is 15 amino acids. CDR3 nucleotides: TGTGCCAGCAGCTTGCTGCAGCTTTTGAAAAACGAGCAGTACTTC. Encoded protein: CASSLLQLLKNEQYF.

This clone was recorded only once. J is TRBJ2-3 and V is TRBV3-1 (or the pseudogene TRBV3-2); D could derive from TRBD1 or TRBD2 (6 bases each). With 4 bases removed from V and 0 bases from J, the gap between germline ends came to 11 bases. Per germline, CDR1 LGHDT and CDR2 YNNKEL (reference sequence). The CDR3 runs to 15 residues. The CDR3 spells CASSLRRGSTDTQYF. CDR3 in DNA: TGTGCCAGCAGCCTCAGGAGGGGGAGCACAGATACGCAGTATTTT.

The chain links TRBV13 to TRBJ2-7; 9 bases map to TRBD2. Germline values: CDR1 PRHDT, CDR2 FYEKMQ (reference sequence). The CDR3 has 14 residues. The J segment lost 5 bases and the V segment lost 5 bases, leaving 7 bases of the junction unmatched. The CDR3 region is CASSEGLAANEQYF. The CDR3 DNA is TGTGCCAGCAGCGAGGGACTAGCTGCCAACGAGCAGTACTTC.

The chain joins TRBV6-2 or TRBV6-3 to TRBJ2-1; D may match TRBD1 or TRBD2 (5 bases each). Trimming left V 0 bases short and J 9 bases short, with 15 bases between. The length of the CDR3 is 15 residues. Germline CDR1 MNHEY, CDR2 SVGEGT. In DNA form, the CDR3 reads TGTGCCAGCAGTTACTCGGGGACCAACCTCCCTGAGCAGTTCTTC. Translated: CASSYSGTNLPEQFF.

The rearrangement links TRBV7-2 to TRBJ2-7; D not certain. This CDR3 has 11 residues. Germline V lookup: CDR1 SGHTA, CDR2 FQGNSA. Between the trimmed V and J ends, which lost 6 bases and 5 bases, there was a span of 8 bases. The CDR3 region has the DNA TGTGCCAGCAGTAATGCGGACGAGCAGTACTTC. The encoded protein is CASSNADEQYF.

The rearrangement joins TRBV15 to TRBJ1-1; D remains unclear. The V end was cut by 0 bases, the J end by 6 bases, with 8 bases between. Germline-derived CDR1 and CDR2 are LNHNV and YYDKDF (reference sequence). The CDR3 has 13 amino acids. The CDR3 DNA sequence: TGTGCCACCAGCAGAGATGGCCCCTCTGAAGCTTTCTTT. Its protein is CATSRDGPSEAFF.

The chain uses TRBV6-6 and TRBJ1-3; D uncertain. CDR1 is MNHNY and CDR2 is SVGAGI in the germline V gene (reference sequence). Between the trimmed V and J ends, which lost 7 bases and 2 bases, there was a span of 15 bases. This CDR3 has 15 amino acids. In DNA form, the CDR3 reads TGTGCCAGCATCCCCCATGAGGCACCTGGAAACACCATATATTTT. It translates to CASIPHEAPGNTIYF.

V is TRBV2 and J is TRBJ1-2; D possibly corresponds to TRBD1 (5 bases). This CDR3 is built from 15 residues. V was cut by 8 bases and J by 2 bases, with 18 bases left in between. CDR1 SNHLY and CDR2 FYNNEI come from the germline V gene. CDR3 coding DNA: TGTGCCAGCTCCCCTCCGACAGACTCGAACTATGGCTACACCTTC. It specifies CASSPPTDSNYGYTF.

The chain is built from TRBV6-6 and TRBJ2-2; the D call may be TRBD1 or TRBD2 (5 bases each). Trimming took 5 bases from V and 5 from J, leaving 12 bases between them. The germline CDR1 and CDR2 sequences are MNHNY and SVGAGI (reference sequence). The CDR3 totals 14 residues. The CDR3 bases are TGTGCCAGCAGTGGGACGGAAGTGACCGGGGAGCTGTTTTTT. Translation: CASSGTEVTGELFF.

A word on this clone: At one end, the junction sequence differs from germline, possibly due to a read error. The chain has TRBV30 and TRBJ2-1; D may correspond to TRBD1 or TRBD2 (6 bases each). Germline CDR1 and CDR2: GTSNPN and SVGIG (reference sequence). The CDR3 loop spans 11 amino acids. The CDR3 loop reads CAWSARGARVF. In DNA, the CDR3 is TGTGCCTGGAGTGCAAGGGGGGCCAGGGTCTTC.